These 11 T cell receptor beta chains originate from one sample sequenced in a study of response to subunit inactivated influenza vaccine. TCRdb ran MiXCR on the RT-PCR reads and lists one entry per CDR3 protein. The data contain 500,000 to 700,000 distinct CDR3 sequences, approximately 24% of them singletons. These data were also reused for a study on T cells expressing NK-cell markers. Per that study: With UMIs, 5'RACE template switching was used to make TCR beta cDNA.

The source material was CD4+ T cells sorted from PBMCs, sampled approximately 12 days after vaccination. These receptors were taken from a man over 45 who received an inactivated influenza vaccine.

This clonotype has only a few counts. The chain couples TRBV5-1 to TRBJ1-6; maybe TRBD1 (5 bases). V was trimmed by 0 bases and J by 8 bases, leaving 12 bases between them. The CDR3 has 15 residues. The germline V gene encodes CDR1 SGHRS and CDR2 YFSETQ. CDR3 amino acids: CASSLVPGQHSPLHF. In nucleotides, the CDR3 is TGCGCCAGCAGCTTGGTCCCAGGGCAACATTCACCCCTCCACTTT.

This sequence joins TRBV12-3 or TRBV12-4 and TRBJ1-1; D not certain. Trimming removed 1 base at V and 3 bases at J, with 12 bases between. The CDR3 covers 15 residues. The CDR3 bases are TGTGCCAGCAGTTTAGGTTCCCACGGAGACACTGAAGCTTTCTTT. Protein: CASSLGSHGDTEAFF.

This clonotype was seen only once. The rearrangement links TRBV5-1 to TRBJ2-1; 11 bases are a match to TRBD2. The J segment lost 5 bases and the V segment lost 0 bases, leaving 10 bases of the junction unmatched. Germline V gene sequence: CDR1 SGHRS, CDR2 YFSETQ. CDR3 length equals 18 residues. The CDR3 coding sequence is TGCGCCAGCAGCTTGGTTCCCCAACTAGCGGGAGTCCACAATGAGCAGTTCTTC. Translation: CASSLVPQLAGVHNEQFF.

This clonotype has only a few counts. This sequence joins TRBV7-9 and TRBJ2-1, with D uncertain. Trimming stripped 1 base from V and 11 bases from J, with 15 bases between. This CDR3 has 14 amino acids. CDR1 is SEHNR, CDR2 FQNEAQ, per germline (reference sequence). The CDR3 bases are TGTGCCAGCAGCTTAGAGGGCAGGAACACCCAGCAGTTCTTC. This encodes CASSLEGRNTQQFF.

This rearrangement joins TRBV12-3 or TRBV12-4 to TRBJ2-7; D call uncertain. The CDR3 runs to 14 residues. Trimming left V 0 bases short and J 3 bases short, with 9 bases between. The CDR3 sequence is CASSLANMIYEQYF. The CDR3 DNA reads TGTGCCAGCAGTTTAGCTAACATGATCTACGAGCAGTACTTC.

This clonotype came up a few times. This chain uses TRBV5-6 with TRBJ2-5; TRBD2 might be the D (5 bases). Trimming removed 3 bases from V and 5 bases from J, with 11 bases in between. Germline V gives CDR1 SGHDT, CDR2 YYEEEE. The CDR3 runs to 13 residues. CDR3 sequence (DNA): TGTGCCAGCAGCTCGCTAGCTTGGGAGACCCAGTACTTC. It codes for CASSSLAWETQYF. The entire variable domain, with the rest obtained from reference TRBV5-6 and TRBJ2-5, is as follows: DAGVTQSPTHLIKTRGQQVTLRCSPKSGHDTVSWYQQALGQGPQFIFQYYEEEERQRGNFPDRFSGHQFPNYSSELNVNALLLGDSALYLCASSSLAWETQYFGPGTRLLVL.

This clonotype appeared many times. The J gene is TRBJ1-2, the V gene TRBV5-1; D is uncertain. The CDR3 is made up of 12 amino acids. Germline lookup yields CDR1 SGHRS and CDR2 YFSETQ. The ends were cut back, 4 bases at V and 7 bases at J, with 11 bases in the middle. The CDR3 DNA follows: TGCGCCAGCAGCGGAGTACGGCTTGGCTACACCTTC. Translated: CASSGVRLGYTF.

This clonotype showed up just a few times. The CDR3 spells CASSPPAGGPYEQYF. The CDR3 nucleotides are TGTGCCAGCAGCCCGCCGGCGGGAGGGCCTTACGAGCAGTACTTC. The chain carries TRBV7-2 and TRBJ2-7, with 9 bases that match TRBD2. In germline, CDR1 is SGHTA, CDR2 FQGNSA. J gave up 4 bases and V 5 bases, and 9 bases lay outside the gene matches. The CDR3 runs 15 residues.

The chain recombines TRBV9 with TRBJ2-5; no reliable D call. The CDR3 is made up of 14 amino acids. Trimming cost V 3 bases and J 4 bases, with 13 bases left between them. Germline values: CDR1 SGDLS, CDR2 YYNGEE. This CDR3 is CASSALPGVETQYF. The DNA for the CDR3 is TGTGCCAGCAGCGCCCTGCCTGGGGTAGAGACCCAGTACTTC.

The chain combines TRBV29-1 with TRBJ2-3; the D gene could be TRBD1 or TRBD2 (5 bases each). The CDR3 contains 11 residues. CDR1 and CDR2 from the germline V gene are SQVTM and ANQGSEA. CDR3 sequence (DNA): TGCGCGAGCGGACACACAGATACGCAGTATTTT. Translated, it gives CASGHTDTQYF.

The chain joins TRBV20-1 to TRBJ1-5; D not resolved. Trimming removed 2 bases at V and 3 bases at J, with 8 bases between. Germline CDR1 and CDR2: DFQATT and SNEGSKA (reference sequence). The CDR3 runs to 13 residues. CDR3 bases: TGCAGTGCTAGAAATGGTATCAATCAGCCCCAGCATTTT. Translating gives CSARNGINQPQHF.